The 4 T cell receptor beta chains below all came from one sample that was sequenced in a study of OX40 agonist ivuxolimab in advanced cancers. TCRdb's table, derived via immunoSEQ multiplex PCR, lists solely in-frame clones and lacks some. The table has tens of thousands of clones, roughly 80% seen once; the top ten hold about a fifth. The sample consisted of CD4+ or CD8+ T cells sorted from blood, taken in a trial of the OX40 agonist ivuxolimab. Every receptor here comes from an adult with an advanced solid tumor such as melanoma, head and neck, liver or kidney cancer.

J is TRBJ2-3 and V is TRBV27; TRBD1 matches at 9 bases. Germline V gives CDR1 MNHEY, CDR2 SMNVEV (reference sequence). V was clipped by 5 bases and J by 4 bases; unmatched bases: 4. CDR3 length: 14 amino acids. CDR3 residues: CASSLGQGADTQYF. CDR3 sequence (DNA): TGTGCCAGCAGTCTGGGACAGGGAGCAGATACGCAGTATTTT.

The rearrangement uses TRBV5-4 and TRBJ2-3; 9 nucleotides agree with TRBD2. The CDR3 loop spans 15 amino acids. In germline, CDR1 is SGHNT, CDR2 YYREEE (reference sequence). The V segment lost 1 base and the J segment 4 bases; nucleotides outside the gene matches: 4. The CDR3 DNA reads TGTGCCAGCAGCTTGTGGCGGGAGGGCCCAGATACGCAGTATTTT. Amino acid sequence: CASSLWREGPDTQYF. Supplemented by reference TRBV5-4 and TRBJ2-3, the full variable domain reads ETGVTQSPTHLIKTRGQQVTLRCSSQSGHNTVSWYQQALGQGPQFIFQYYREEENGRGNFPPRFSGLQFPNYSSELNVNALELDDSALYLCASSLWREGPDTQYFGPGTRLTVL.

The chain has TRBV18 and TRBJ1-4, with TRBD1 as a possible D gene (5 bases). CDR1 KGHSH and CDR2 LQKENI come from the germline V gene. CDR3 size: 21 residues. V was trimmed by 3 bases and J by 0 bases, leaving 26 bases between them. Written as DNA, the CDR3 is TGTGCCAGCTCACCGGCATTTCAGGACACCCTTGGTGGTGCAACTAATGAAAAACTGTTTTTT. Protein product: CASSPAFQDTLGGATNEKLFF.

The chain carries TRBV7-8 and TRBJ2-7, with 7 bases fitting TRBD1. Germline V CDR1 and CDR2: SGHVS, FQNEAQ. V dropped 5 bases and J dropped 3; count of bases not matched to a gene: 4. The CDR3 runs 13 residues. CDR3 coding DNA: TGTGCCAGCAGCCTATGGACAGGCTACGAGCAGTACTTC. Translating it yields CASSLWTGYEQYF.